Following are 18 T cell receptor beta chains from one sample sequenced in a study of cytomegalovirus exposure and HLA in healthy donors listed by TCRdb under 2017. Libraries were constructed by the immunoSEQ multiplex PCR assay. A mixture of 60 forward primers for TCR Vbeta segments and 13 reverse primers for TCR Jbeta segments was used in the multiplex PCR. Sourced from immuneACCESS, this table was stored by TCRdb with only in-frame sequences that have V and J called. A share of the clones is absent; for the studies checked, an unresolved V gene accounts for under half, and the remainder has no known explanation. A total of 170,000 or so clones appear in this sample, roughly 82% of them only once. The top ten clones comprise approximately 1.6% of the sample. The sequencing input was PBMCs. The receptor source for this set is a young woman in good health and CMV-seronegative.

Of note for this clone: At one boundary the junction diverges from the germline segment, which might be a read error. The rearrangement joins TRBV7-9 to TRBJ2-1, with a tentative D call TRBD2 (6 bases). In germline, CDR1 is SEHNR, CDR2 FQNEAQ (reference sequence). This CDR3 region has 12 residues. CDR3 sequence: CSSSLDGGEQFF. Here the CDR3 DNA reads TGTTCCAGCAGCTTAGACGGGGGTGAGCAGTTCTTC.

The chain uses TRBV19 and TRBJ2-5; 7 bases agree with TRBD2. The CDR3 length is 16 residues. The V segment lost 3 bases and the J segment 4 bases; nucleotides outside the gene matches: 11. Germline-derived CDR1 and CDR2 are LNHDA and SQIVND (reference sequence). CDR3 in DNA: TGTGCCAGTAGTATGAGAGGCGGGAGTTTAAGAGAGACCCAGTACTTC. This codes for CASSMRGGSLRETQYF.

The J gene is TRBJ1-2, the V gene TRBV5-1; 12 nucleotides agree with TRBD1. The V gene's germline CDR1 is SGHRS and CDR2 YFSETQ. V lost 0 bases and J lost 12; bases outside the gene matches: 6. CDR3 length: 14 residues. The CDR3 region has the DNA TGCGCCAGCAGCTTGGCCGGGACAGGGGGCGAGGACACCTTC. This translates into CASSLAGTGGEDTF.

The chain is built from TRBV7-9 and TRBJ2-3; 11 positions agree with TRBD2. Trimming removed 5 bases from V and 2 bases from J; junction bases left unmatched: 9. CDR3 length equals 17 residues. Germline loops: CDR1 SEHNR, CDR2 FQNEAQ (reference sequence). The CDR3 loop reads CASSATTSGEDTDTQYF. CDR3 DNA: TGTGCCAGCAGCGCAACGACTAGCGGGGAAGACACAGATACGCAGTATTTT. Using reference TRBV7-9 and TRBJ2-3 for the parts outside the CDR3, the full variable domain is DTGVSQNPRHKITKRGQNVTFRCDPISEHNRLYWYRQTLGQGPEFLTYFQNEAQLEKSRLLSDRFSAERPKGSFSTLEIQRTEQGDSAMYLCASSATTSGEDTDTQYFGPGTRLTVL.

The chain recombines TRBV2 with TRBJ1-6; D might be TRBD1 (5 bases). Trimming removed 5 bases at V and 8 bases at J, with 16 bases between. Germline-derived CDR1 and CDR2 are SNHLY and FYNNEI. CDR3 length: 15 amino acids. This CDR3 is CASSRSFGGDSPLHF. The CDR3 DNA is TGTGCCAGCAGTCGGTCATTCGGGGGTGATTCACCCCTCCACTTT.

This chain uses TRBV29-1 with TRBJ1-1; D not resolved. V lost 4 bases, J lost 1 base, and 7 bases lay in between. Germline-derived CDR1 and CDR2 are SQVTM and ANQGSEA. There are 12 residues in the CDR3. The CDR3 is CSVVSGNTEAFF. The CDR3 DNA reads TGCAGCGTTGTCTCCGGGAACACTGAAGCTTTCTTT. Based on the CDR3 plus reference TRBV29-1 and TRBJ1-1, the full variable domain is SAVISQKPSRDICQRGTSLTIQCQVDSQVTMMFWYRQQPGQSLTLIATANQGSEATYESGFVIDKFPISRPNLTFSTLTVSNMSPEDSSIYLCSVVSGNTEAFFGQGTRLTVV.

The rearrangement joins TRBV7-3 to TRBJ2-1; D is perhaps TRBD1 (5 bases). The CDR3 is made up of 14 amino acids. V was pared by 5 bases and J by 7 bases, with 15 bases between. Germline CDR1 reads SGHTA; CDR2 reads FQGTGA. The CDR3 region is CASSPARDENEQFF. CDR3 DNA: TGTGCCAGCAGCCCCGCCAGGGATGAAAATGAGCAGTTCTTC.

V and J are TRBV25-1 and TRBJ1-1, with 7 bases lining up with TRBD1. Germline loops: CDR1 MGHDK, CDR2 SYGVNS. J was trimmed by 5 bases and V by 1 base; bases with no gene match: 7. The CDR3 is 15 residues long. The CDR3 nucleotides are TGTGCCAGCAGTGAATTCCTGACAGGGCGGACTGAAGCTTTCTTT. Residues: CASSEFLTGRTEAFF.

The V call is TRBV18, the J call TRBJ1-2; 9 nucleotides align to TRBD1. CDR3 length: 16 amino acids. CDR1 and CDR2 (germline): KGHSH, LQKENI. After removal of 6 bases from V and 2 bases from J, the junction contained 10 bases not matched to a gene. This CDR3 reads CASSPAGTGLNYGYTF. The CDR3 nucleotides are TGTGCCAGCTCTCCGGCCGGGACAGGGTTAAACTATGGCTACACCTTC.

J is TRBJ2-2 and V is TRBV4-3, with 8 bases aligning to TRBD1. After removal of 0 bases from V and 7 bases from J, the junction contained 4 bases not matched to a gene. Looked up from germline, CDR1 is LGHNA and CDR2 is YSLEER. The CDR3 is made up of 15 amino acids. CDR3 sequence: CASSQDVRGRGELFF. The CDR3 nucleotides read TGCGCCAGCAGCCAAGATGTCAGGGGGCGCGGGGAGCTGTTTTTT.

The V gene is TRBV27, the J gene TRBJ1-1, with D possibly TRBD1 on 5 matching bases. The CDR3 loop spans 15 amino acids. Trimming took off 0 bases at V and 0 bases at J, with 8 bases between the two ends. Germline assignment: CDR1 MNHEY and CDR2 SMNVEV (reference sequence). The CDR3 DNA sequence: TGTGCCAGCAGTTTATCGCGGACATTGAACACTGAAGCTTTCTTT. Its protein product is CASSLSRTLNTEAFF.

Written as DNA, the CDR3 is TGTGCCTGGAGTGTATGGGACAACACGAACTATGGCTACACCTTC. It is translated as CAWSVWDNTNYGYTF. The gene calls are TRBV30 and TRBJ1-2; maybe TRBD1 (6 bases). V was trimmed by 0 bases and J by 2 bases, leaving 13 bases between them. The CDR3 covers 15 residues. Germline loops: CDR1 GTSNPN, CDR2 SVGIG (reference sequence). Full variable domain (missing parts from reference TRBV30 and TRBJ1-2): SQTIHQWPATLVQPVGSPLSLECTVEGTSNPNLYWYRQAAGRGLQLLFYSVGIGQISSEVPQNLSASRPQDRQFILSSKKLLLSDSGFYLCAWSVWDNTNYGYTFGSGTRLTVV.

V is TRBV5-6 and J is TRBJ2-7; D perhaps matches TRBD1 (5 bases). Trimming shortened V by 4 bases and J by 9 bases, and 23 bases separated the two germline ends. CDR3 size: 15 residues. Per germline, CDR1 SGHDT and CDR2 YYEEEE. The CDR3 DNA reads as TGTGCCAGCAGCCAATCACCTCAGGGAAATCGTGGGCAGTACTTC. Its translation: CASSQSPQGNRGQYF.

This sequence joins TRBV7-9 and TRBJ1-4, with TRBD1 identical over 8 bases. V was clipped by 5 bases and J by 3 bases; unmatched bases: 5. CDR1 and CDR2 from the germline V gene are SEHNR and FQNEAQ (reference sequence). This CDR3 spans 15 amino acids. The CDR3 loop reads CASSRGQGANEKLFF. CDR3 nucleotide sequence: TGTGCCAGCAGCCGAGGACAGGGTGCTAATGAAAAACTGTTTTTT.

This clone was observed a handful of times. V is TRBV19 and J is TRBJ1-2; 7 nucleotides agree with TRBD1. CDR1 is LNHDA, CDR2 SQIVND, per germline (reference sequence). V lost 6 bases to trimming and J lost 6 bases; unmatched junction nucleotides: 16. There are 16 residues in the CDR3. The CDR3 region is CASRWVRVGGDDGYTF. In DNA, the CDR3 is TGTGCCAGTAGATGGGTGCGGGTAGGGGGCGATGATGGCTACACCTTC.

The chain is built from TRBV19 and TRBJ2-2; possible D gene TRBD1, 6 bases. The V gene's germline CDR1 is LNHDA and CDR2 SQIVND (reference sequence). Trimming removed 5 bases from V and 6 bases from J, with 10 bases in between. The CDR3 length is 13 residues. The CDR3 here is CASSVQGPGELFF. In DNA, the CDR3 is TGTGCCAGTAGTGTACAGGGCCCCGGGGAGCTGTTTTTT.

CDR3 sequence (DNA): TGTGCCAGCAGTATTGGGCTAGCGGATTACAATGAGCAGTTCTTC. Residues: CASSIGLADYNEQFF. The chain combines TRBV13 with TRBJ2-1; 7 nucleotides align to TRBD2. This CDR3 comprises 15 residues. Germline CDR1 reads PRHDT; CDR2 reads FYEKMQ (reference sequence). V dropped 6 bases and J dropped 4; count of bases not matched to a gene: 9.

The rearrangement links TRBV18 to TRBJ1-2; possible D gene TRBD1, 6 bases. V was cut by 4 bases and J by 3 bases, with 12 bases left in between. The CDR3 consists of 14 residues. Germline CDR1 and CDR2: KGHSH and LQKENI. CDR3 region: CASSLSQGDYGYTF. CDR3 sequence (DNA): TGTGCCAGCTCACTCTCACAGGGAGACTATGGCTACACCTTC.